The TCR beta chain described here comes from a study of identical twins. Study findings and constraints: Excess low generation probability was seen in twin-shared out-of-frame alpha sequences.

Concerning this clonotype: Its antigen is not known.

MiXCR, run by TCRdb on the 5' RACE reads, gives a single entry per CDR3 protein. The data contain approximately 550,000 distinct CDR3 sequences, 20% to 25% of them singletons. The sample was also linked to a second study, of yellow fever vaccine responses in identical twins. From that paper: Twins reportedly had a vaccine T cell response that seemed partly convergent, partly personalized.

The TCR originated in a young woman in good health. Specimen: CD4+ T cells sorted from blood.

DNA of the CDR3: TGTGCCACCAGCCGGACTAGCGGGAGGGCCCACGGGAGCACAGATACGCAGTATTTT. This codes for CATSRTSGRAHGSTDTQYF. The chain has TRBV2 and TRBJ2-3; 15 nucleotides match TRBD2. The V gene end was trimmed by 10 bases and the J gene end by 0 bases; junction bases not matched to a gene: 14. Germline CDR1 is SNHLY and CDR2 is FYNNEI. The CDR3 has 19 residues.